The rows below give T cell receptor beta chains drawn from one sample of a study of OX40 agonist ivuxolimab in advanced cancers. Profiling relied on immunoSEQ multiplex PCR, and the TCRdb table lists in-frame clones only, not all of them. The data hold around 33,000 clones, with 84% observed a single time. Specimen: CD4+ or CD8+ T cells sorted from blood, collected in a trial of the OX40 agonist ivuxolimab. The receptors were gathered from an adult with an advanced solid tumor such as melanoma, head and neck, liver or kidney cancer. CDR3s leave out the opening cysteine and the closing phenylalanine or tryptophan.

CDR3aa: ASSLRQYYEQY
v_gene: TRBV7-8
j_gene: .

CDR3aa: ASSAGRDSNQPQH
v_gene: TRBV9
j_gene: TRBJ1-5

CDR3aa: ASSETAGGTGELF
v_gene: TRBV2
j_gene: TRBJ2-2

CDR3aa: ASSLGLGQFNYGYT
v_gene: TRBV13
j_gene: TRBJ1-2

CDR3aa: ASSLDGPRGNYNEQF
v_gene: TRBV7-9
j_gene: TRBJ2-1

CDR3aa: ASSAGLTIDEQY
v_gene: TRBV9
j_gene: TRBJ2-7

CDR3aa: ASSLGSGSGFEQY
v_gene: TRBV11-1
j_gene: TRBJ2-7

CDR3aa: ASSSLYTEAF
v_gene: TRBV7-8
j_gene: TRBJ1-1

CDR3aa: ASSLSGGSSYNEQF
v_gene: TRBV2
j_gene: TRBJ2-1

CDR3aa: ASKPKRDFNTEAF
v_gene: TRBV6-5
j_gene: TRBJ1-1

CDR3aa: ASSLRQEYTGELF
v_gene: TRBV5-8
j_gene: TRBJ2-2

CDR3aa: ASRVGQGGYNEQF
v_gene: TRBV2
j_gene: TRBJ2-1

CDR3aa: ASIRGASAYEQY
v_gene: TRBV27
j_gene: TRBJ2-7

CDR3aa: ASSPGTSGWDEQF
v_gene: TRBV7-9
j_gene: TRBJ2-1

CDR3aa: AWSGGAGGTDTQY
v_gene: TRBV30
j_gene: TRBJ2-3

CDR3aa: ASTSKASGVLEQY
v_gene: TRBV28
j_gene: TRBJ2-7

CDR3aa: ASSQDGGLAHSYEQY
v_gene: TRBV4-1
j_gene: TRBJ2-7

CDR3aa: ASSSDSSYEQY
v_gene: TRBV7-9
j_gene: .

CDR3aa: ATSREGQGLFQPQH
v_gene: TRBV15
j_gene: TRBJ1-5

CDR3aa: ASTWTSGIDGELF
v_gene: TRBV28
j_gene: TRBJ2-2

CDR3aa: ASSLSGTDGYT
v_gene: TRBV7-6
j_gene: TRBJ1-2

CDR3aa: ASSLDPEHYGYT
v_gene: TRBV5-1
j_gene: TRBJ1-2

CDR3aa: ASRPRGGIYSNQPQH
v_gene: TRBV19
j_gene: TRBJ1-5

CDR3aa: ASSGPYGYT
v_gene: TRBV6-5
j_gene: TRBJ1-2